Listed below are T cell receptor beta chains from one sample, sequenced in a study of CD8 T cells in ankylosing spondylitis. TCRdb redid the calling of the 5' RACE reads with MiXCR, one entry per CDR3 protein. The repertoire holds about 160,000 distinct CDR3 sequences, with around 20% as singletons. The sample comprised blood, either unsorted or a sorted T cell fraction (not recorded which). These receptors all stem from a male donor with ankylosing spondylitis or in good health (not recorded which). Each CDR3 is given with its conserved first and last residue. A D gene is named only where the DNA matches it firmly.

v_call d_call cdr3_aa
TRBV28 - CASSRNGELFF
TRBV18 - CASSPQGFTSYEQYF
TRBV21-1 - CARTRLVVYNEQFF
TRBV6-5 TRBD2 CASSSTLAGVYGANVLTF
TRBV6-1 TRBD2 CASSEPSLGLAGGVYNEQFF
TRBV12-3/TRBV12-4 - CTSSGTVDQPQHF
TRBV6-6 - CASSSPINEKLFF
TRBV7-9 TRBD2 CASSTGLAYNEQFF
TRBV5-1 - CASSSGGPGANVLTF
TRBV20-1 TRBD1 CSARPRTGNPDTQYF
TRBV5-1 - CASSLEGVPGELFF
TRBV4-2 TRBD2 CASSQDQAGLAVSMFF
TRBV27 TRBD2 CASSSLTTSEGFYNEQFF
TRBV6-2/TRBV6-3 - CASSYGQGWNQPQHF
TRBV12-5 TRBD2 CASGSRLAGETYNEQFF
TRBV25-1 - CASSGGRRSYNEQFF
TRBV5-1 TRBD2 CASSLALAGGPDTQYF
TRBV20-1 - CSARSSENTGELFF
TRBV5-1 - CASSLAGLTEEAFF
TRBV15 TRBD1 CATSANFQGAEETQYF
TRBV5-1 - CASSLVGLGNTIYF
TRBV11-2 TRBD2 CASSPRLGTSLGNEQFF
TRBV12-3/TRBV12-4 TRBD2 CASRSGLAGGTQYF
TRBV11-3 - CASSSGTTGSVAFF
TRBV28 - CASSFSLDGSSYEQYF
TRBV7-8 - CASSHTVGATNEKLFF